The 32 T cell receptor beta chains below come from one sample, sequenced in a study of PD-1 blockade in classical Hodgkin lymphoma. All the patients suffered relapse after autologous stem cell transplantation, and brentuximab vedotin exposure differed. Only in-frame clones appear in the TCRdb table, and some are missing; sequencing was by immunoSEQ multiplex PCR. This table has about 90,000 clones, about 91% appearing once. The sample was peripheral blood mononuclear cells (PBMCs), taken before the second cycle of nivolumab. The receptors shown here come from a human donor with classical Hodgkin lymphoma.

This clone occurred once. The chain links TRBV4-2 to TRBJ2-1; 13 bases match TRBD2. The J segment lost 5 bases and the V segment lost 2 bases, leaving 3 bases of the junction unmatched. The CDR3 contains 16 residues. The germline gives CDR1 LGHNA, CDR2 YNFKEQ. CDR3 residues: CASSQWTSGSNNEQFF. The CDR3 coding sequence is TGTGCCAGCAGCCAATGGACTAGCGGGAGTAACAATGAGCAGTTCTTC.

The chain carries TRBV19 and TRBJ1-3, with D hard to call. This CDR3 comprises 14 residues. Germline assignment: CDR1 LNHDA and CDR2 SQIVND (reference sequence). Deletions cut 4 bases from V and 0 bases from J, with 7 bases between. The CDR3 is CASSRRSSGNTIYF. In DNA form, the CDR3 reads TGTGCCAGTAGTAGACGGAGCTCTGGAAACACCATATATTTT.

The chain employs TRBV5-4 and TRBJ2-5; 10 bases are shared with TRBD2. The germline V gene has CDR1 SGHNT and CDR2 YYREEE (reference sequence). V dropped 4 bases and J dropped 2; count of bases not matched to a gene: 5. The CDR3 totals 15 residues. CDR3 residues: CASSAQGLAQETQYF. CDR3 DNA sequence: TGTGCCAGCAGCGCGCAGGGACTAGCGCAAGAGACCCAGTACTTC.

This clone was seen only once. The chain couples TRBV28 to TRBJ1-5; TRBD1 is a possible D gene (5 bases). Germline V gene lookup returns CDR1 MDHEN and CDR2 SYDVKM. V was trimmed by 7 bases and J by 2 bases, leaving 9 bases between them. This CDR3 contains 13 residues. This CDR3 is CASNTGGNQPQHF. The DNA for the CDR3 is TGTGCCAGCAACACGGGGGGCAATCAGCCCCAGCATTTT.

The chain carries TRBV5-4 and TRBJ2-7; 11 nucleotides match TRBD2. CDR1 is SGHNT, CDR2 YYREEE, per germline (reference sequence). CDR3 size: 18 residues. With V trimmed by 0 bases and J by 2 bases, 10 bases remained unmatched. This CDR3 is CASSLALPTSGRAYEQYF. DNA of the CDR3: TGTGCCAGCAGCTTGGCCCTACCAACTAGCGGGAGAGCCTACGAGCAGTACTTC.

This clone was observed a single time. The V and J genes are TRBV28 and TRBJ2-7; D unclear. Germline loops: CDR1 MDHEN, CDR2 SYDVKM. The CDR3 is 11 residues long. The ends were cut back, 6 bases at V and 3 bases at J, with 6 bases in the middle. This chain's CDR3 is CASSLNYEQYF. CDR3 bases: TGTGCCAGCAGCCTGAACTACGAGCAGTACTTC.

This clone was observed once. The chain couples TRBV6-5 to TRBJ1-5, with D hard to call. The CDR3 is 13 residues long. CDR1 and CDR2 (germline): MNHEY, SVGAGI. The V end was cut by 0 bases, the J end by 9 bases, with 9 bases between. The CDR3 protein is CASSYSLAGPQHF. CDR3 coding DNA: TGTGCCAGCAGTTACTCCCTTGCCGGGCCCCAGCATTTT.

The rearrangement joins TRBV4-1 to TRBJ1-4; unclear D gene. V dropped 5 bases and J dropped 0 bases, with 10 bases sitting between them. The CDR3 extends over 15 amino acids. Germline loops: CDR1 MGHRA, CDR2 YSYEKL. The DNA of the CDR3 is TGCGCCAGCAGCTACTGGCTGGCAACTAATGAAAAACTGTTTTTT. It encodes CASSYWLATNEKLFF.

The J gene is TRBJ1-1, the V gene TRBV9; D is ambiguous. This CDR3 spans 16 amino acids. Per germline, CDR1 SGDLS and CDR2 YYNGEE. V lost 0 bases and J 2 bases, leaving 14 bases between the germline ends. The CDR3 region has the DNA TGTGCCAGCAGCGTAGGGGGTGAGGGTCTAAACACTGAAGCTTTCTTT. Translation gives CASSVGGEGLNTEAFF.

This sequence joins TRBV28 and TRBJ1-5; the match to TRBD1 covers 8 bases. The CDR3 is 14 residues long. With 7 bases clipped from V and 2 bases from J, the junction kept 4 bases outside the gene matches. Per germline, CDR1 MDHEN and CDR2 SYDVKM. CDR3 sequence (DNA): TGTGCCAGCACCTCGGACAGGGGCAATCAGCCCCAGCATTTT. Residues: CASTSDRGNQPQHF. The variable domain in full, with the rest retrieved from reference TRBV28 and TRBJ1-5, is DVKVTQSSRYLVKRTGEKVFLECVQDMDHENMFWYRQDPGLGLRLIYFSYDVKMKEKGDIPEGYSVSREKKERFSLILESASTNQTSMYLCASTSDRGNQPQHFGDGTRLSIL.

This clone has a single count. CDR3 sequence (DNA): TGTGCCAGCTCGAGGCAGGCGAGCTCCTACGAGCAGTACTTC. Its protein product is CASSRQASSYEQYF. The chain joins TRBV2 to TRBJ2-7; D is unclear. The germline V gene has CDR1 SNHLY and CDR2 FYNNEI. V lost 8 bases and J lost 0, with 14 bases in between. The CDR3 has 14 residues.

This clone was observed a single time. The V gene is TRBV21-1, the J gene TRBJ2-7. TRBV21-1 is designated a pseudogene. CDR3 length: 14 residues. CDR3 loop: CAGPGGPGGYEQYF. The CDR3 DNA is TGTGCGGGGCCCGGAGGCCCGGGCGGCTACGAGCAGTACTTC.

This clone was counted a few times. The CDR3: CASSEQGASTEAFF. The CDR3 region has the DNA TGTGCCAGCAGCGAACAGGGGGCGAGCACTGAAGCTTTCTTT. The chain recombines TRBV2 with TRBJ1-1; TRBD1 matches 9 bases. This CDR3 contains 14 residues. Per the germline V gene, CDR1 is SNHLY and CDR2 is FYNNEI. V shed 6 bases, J shed 4 bases, and the junction held 6 bases outside the gene matches.

This chain uses TRBV6-4 with TRBJ2-3; 8 nucleotides agree with TRBD2. Germline V gene sequence: CDR1 MRHNA, CDR2 SNTAGT. The trim removed 4 bases at V and 4 bases at J, leaving 7 bases unmatched. The CDR3 length is 15 residues. CDR3 sequence reads: CASSGQGTRADTQYF. CDR3 bases: TGTGCCAGCAGTGGGCAGGGGACTAGAGCAGATACGCAGTATTTT.

This chain uses TRBV27 with TRBJ2-1; 8 bases align to TRBD2. Germline values: CDR1 MNHEY, CDR2 SMNVEV (reference sequence). The CDR3 has 14 residues. V gave up 5 bases and J gave up 10 bases; unmatched junction bases: 10. The DNA for the CDR3 is TGTGCCAGCAGTCACCCCCCGACTAGCGAAGAGCAGTTCTTC. Translation: CASSHPPTSEEQFF.

The V gene is TRBV28, the J gene TRBJ1-6, with D possibly being TRBD1 (6 bases). Germline V gene lookup returns CDR1 MDHEN and CDR2 SYDVKM. The CDR3 extends over 17 amino acids. Trimming stripped 3 bases from V and 7 bases from J, with 19 bases between. DNA for the CDR3: TGTGCCAGCAGTTTGATTCCCTCATGGGGGCAGAATTCACCCCTCCACTTT. Translation gives CASSLIPSWGQNSPLHF.

The gene calls are TRBV7-9 and TRBJ2-1; D may be TRBD1 or TRBD2 (5 bases each). Looked up from germline, CDR1 is SEHNR and CDR2 is FQNEAQ (reference sequence). Trimming removed 5 bases from V and 9 bases from J, with 17 bases in between. The CDR3 extends over 14 amino acids. The CDR3 loop reads CASSPRGAAGEQFF. The CDR3 DNA sequence: TGTGCCAGCAGCCCAAGAGGGGCGGCGGGTGAGCAGTTCTTC. Filled out from reference TRBV7-9 and TRBJ2-1, the complete variable domain reads DTGVSQNPRHKITKRGQNVTFRCDPISEHNRLYWYRQTLGQGPEFLTYFQNEAQLEKSRLLSDRFSAERPKGSFSTLEIQRTEQGDSAMYLCASSPRGAAGEQFFGPGTRLTVL.

The chain has TRBV5-6 and TRBJ2-5; D is possibly TRBD1 or TRBD2 (5 bases each). The CDR3 sequence is 15 residues long. CDR1 is SGHDT and CDR2 is YYEEEE in the germline V gene. Deletions cut 0 bases from V and 5 bases from J, with 14 bases between. The CDR3 DNA reads as TGTGCCAGCAGCTTGGTCAGAGGGGTTGGGGAGACCCAGTACTTC. This translates into CASSLVRGVGETQYF. Looking up the rest from reference TRBV5-6 and TRBJ2-5 gives the full variable domain: DAGVTQSPTHLIKTRGQQVTLRCSPKSGHDTVSWYQQALGQGPQFIFQYYEEEERQRGNFPDRFSGHQFPNYSSELNVNALLLGDSALYLCASSLVRGVGETQYFGPGTRLLVL.

The rearrangement links TRBV5-1 to TRBJ1-6; 7 bases are shared with TRBD1. Trimming cost V 1 base and J 7 bases; bases outside gene matches: 5. CDR3 length: 15 amino acids. CDR1 is SGHRS, CDR2 YFSETQ, per germline. CDR3 DNA sequence: TGCGCCAGCAGCTTGTCTCAGGGGGGGAATTCACCCCTCCACTTT. Protein sequence: CASSLSQGGNSPLHF.

Here the CDR3 DNA reads TGCAGCGTTGTTGAGGGGACCGGGGAGCTGTTTTTT. Translation gives CSVVEGTGELFF. The V and J genes are TRBV29-1 and TRBJ2-2; D is possibly TRBD1 or TRBD2 (5 bases each). The CDR3 consists of 12 residues. Trimming left V 4 bases short and J 5 bases short, with 8 bases between. Looked up from germline, CDR1 is SQVTM and CDR2 is ANQGSEA.

The rearrangement joins TRBV5-6 to TRBJ2-5; 9 bases map to TRBD1. V shed 4 bases and J 5 bases; nucleotides not matched to a gene: 15. The CDR3 has 17 residues. Germline values: CDR1 SGHDT, CDR2 YYEEEE. As DNA, the CDR3 is TGTGCCAGCAGCCGACCCTCGTTGGGACAGGGTGGCGAGACCCAGTACTTC. Translation: CASSRPSLGQGGETQYF.

This chain links TRBV12-5 with TRBJ2-1; maybe TRBD2 (6 bases). CDR1 is LGHNT, CDR2 FRNRAP, per germline. V lost 4 bases, J lost 3 bases, and 16 bases lay in between. The CDR3 totals 16 residues. CDR3 in amino acids: CASGSLRAGYYNEQFF. CDR3 DNA sequence: TGTGCTAGTGGTTCTCTAAGGGCGGGATACTACAATGAGCAGTTCTTC.

The chain employs TRBV19 and TRBJ1-5; the D gene is possibly TRBD1 (5 bases). CDR3 size: 17 residues. Trimming removed 2 bases at V and 1 base at J, with 15 bases between. Per the germline V gene, CDR1 is LNHDA and CDR2 is SQIVND (reference sequence). CDR3 nucleotide sequence: TGTGCCAGTAGTATACGGCTCTGGGCAGGGAGCAATCAGCCCCAGCATTTT. Its translation: CASSIRLWAGSNQPQHF.

V and J are TRBV7-6 and TRBJ2-3; TRBD1 matches at 8 bases. The CDR3 is made up of 16 amino acids. Trimming at V came to 5 bases and at J to 0 bases, leaving 7 bases not matched to a gene. Germline V gene sequence: CDR1 SGHVS, CDR2 FNYEAQ. CDR3 in DNA: TGTGCCAGCAGCCCCAGGACAGGGCGGAGCACAGATACGCAGTATTTT. The encoded protein is CASSPRTGRSTDTQYF. The entire variable domain, with the rest obtained from reference TRBV7-6 and TRBJ2-3, is as follows: GAGVSQSPRYKVTKRGQDVALRCDPISGHVSLYWYRQALGQGPEFLTYFNYEAQQDKSGLPNDRFSAERPEGSISTLTIQRTEQRDSAMYRCASSPRTGRSTDTQYFGPGTRLTVL.

This sequence joins TRBV6-6 and TRBJ2-1; 7 positions match TRBD1. CDR1 and CDR2 from the germline V gene are MNHNY and SVGAGI (reference sequence). This CDR3 is built from 15 residues. Trimming took 5 bases from V and 5 from J; bases not matched to a gene: 9. In DNA form, the CDR3 reads TGTGCCAGCAGTCACCGGGACAGATTAAACAATGAGCAGTTCTTC. Residues: CASSHRDRLNNEQFF.

V usage is TRBV18 and J usage is TRBJ2-3; 9 bases fit TRBD1. CDR1 and CDR2 from the germline V gene are KGHSH and LQKENI. The CDR3 runs 15 residues. J was trimmed by 0 bases and V by 4 bases; bases with no gene match: 2. CDR3 sequence reads: CASSLGQGSTDTQYF. Here the CDR3 DNA reads TGTGCCAGCTCACTGGGACAGGGAAGCACAGATACGCAGTATTTT.

This clone was observed a handful of times. V is TRBV29-1 and J is TRBJ2-7, with D hard to call. V was shortened by 4 bases and J by 4 bases, with 8 bases between the two germline ends. There are 11 residues in the CDR3. Germline V gene data show CDR1 as SQVTM and CDR2 as ANQGSEA. The CDR3 bases are TGCAGCGTTGTCTGGAAATACGAGCAGTACTTC. Encoded protein: CSVVWKYEQYF.

The chain links TRBV2 to TRBJ2-3; D might be TRBD2 (5 bases). CDR3 length equals 14 residues. Germline CDR1 and CDR2: SNHLY and FYNNEI. The V and J ends lost 3 bases and 2 bases respectively, with 9 bases between them. Here the CDR3 reads CASSDASFTDTQYF. The DNA for the CDR3 is TGTGCCAGCAGTGACGCTAGCTTCACAGATACGCAGTATTTT.

The chain links TRBV5-1 to TRBJ2-1; 11 nucleotides line up with TRBD2. The CDR3 is 15 amino acids. CDR1 is SGHRS, CDR2 YFSETQ, per germline. The trim removed 0 bases at V and 6 bases at J, leaving 2 bases unmatched. The CDR3 loop reads CASSLALAGGNEQFF. Written as DNA, the CDR3 is TGCGCCAGCAGCTTGGCTCTAGCGGGGGGCAATGAGCAGTTCTTC.

Regarding this clone: This CDR3 is also generated by other DNA sequences in the sample. The V and J genes are TRBV15 and TRBJ2-7; D gene uncertain. Germline V CDR1 and CDR2: LNHNV, YYDKDF (reference sequence). This CDR3 region has 13 residues. V lost 0 bases to trimming and J lost 2 bases, with 5 bases between them. The CDR3 reads CATSRDPAYEQYF. CDR3 DNA: TGTGCCACCAGCAGAGATCCGGCCTACGAGCAGTACTTC.

The chain links TRBV5-6 to TRBJ1-5; D remains ambiguous. There are 12 residues in the CDR3. With 1 base removed from V and 6 bases from J, the gap between germline ends came to 5 bases. Germline-derived CDR1 and CDR2 are SGHDT and YYEEEE. CDR3 sequence reads: CASSLWGQPQHF. For the CDR3, the DNA is TGTGCCAGCAGCTTGTGGGGTCAGCCCCAGCATTTT. Looking up the rest from reference TRBV5-6 and TRBJ1-5 gives the full variable domain: DAGVTQSPTHLIKTRGQQVTLRCSPKSGHDTVSWYQQALGQGPQFIFQYYEEEERQRGNFPDRFSGHQFPNYSSELNVNALLLGDSALYLCASSLWGQPQHFGDGTRLSIL.

The gene calls are TRBV2 and TRBJ2-2, with 8 bases aligning to TRBD2. The germline gives CDR1 SNHLY, CDR2 FYNNEI. The trim removed 11 bases at V and 6 bases at J, leaving 20 bases unmatched. The CDR3 is made up of 17 amino acids. The CDR3 protein is CAQRTSSRGGRAGELFF. In DNA, the CDR3 is TGTGCCCAGCGGACGTCCAGCCGGGGGGGCAGGGCCGGGGAGCTGTTTTTT.